The rows below give T cell receptor beta chains drawn from one sample of a study of Graves' ophthalmopathy and Graves' hyperthyroidism. TCRdb redid the calling of the multiplex PCR reads with MiXCR, one entry per CDR3 protein. Of about 370,000 distinct CDR3 sequences listed, approximately 18% are singletons. Material for sequencing was peripheral blood. These receptor sequences come from an adult woman with stable Graves' hyperthyroidism. CDR3s include the opening cysteine and the closing phenylalanine or tryptophan. The D gene is left open where the match is weak. Clone size appears in some rows only: once, few, many, or a class for an expanded clone.

size	D	J	V	CDR3	DNA
many	.	TRBJ2-5	TRBV19	CASSDRTKETQYF	TGTGCCAGTTCGGACAGAACCAAGGAGACCCAGTACTTC
many	.	TRBJ1-2	TRBV28	CASSGGAVPNYGYTF	TGTGCCAGCAGTGGGGGAGCAGTCCCTAACTATGGCTACACCTTC
many	.	TRBJ2-5	TRBV12-3/TRBV12-4	CASSFRETQYF	TGTGCCAGCAGTTTTCGTGAGACCCAGTACTTC
many	.	TRBJ2-7	TRBV7-2	CASSLARGTGRSYEQYF	TGTGCCAGCAGCTTAGCCCGCGGGACGGGTCGATCCTACGAGCAGTACTTC
many	TRBD1	TRBJ1-5	TRBV28	CASSSDRVYQPQHF	TGTGCCAGCAGCTCTGACAGGGTTTATCAGCCCCAGCATTTT
many	.	TRBJ2-5	TRBV6-1	CASSDPTDYQETQYF	TGTGCCAGCAGTGACCCAACAGATTACCAAGAGACCCAGTACTTC
many	.	TRBJ2-5	TRBV27	CASSFTWGNQETQYF	TGTGCCAGCAGTTTTACATGGGGTAACCAAGAGACCCAGTACTTC
many	TRBD1	TRBJ1-1	TRBV4-2	CASSQGAGGNTEAFF	TGTGCCAGCAGCCAAGGGGCAGGGGGGAACACTGAAGCTTTCTTT
.	.	TRBJ2-3	TRBV12-3/TRBV12-4	CASSLGTVTDTQYF	TGTGCCAGCAGTTTAGGGACAGTCACAGATACGCAGTATTTT
many	TRBD2	TRBJ2-7	TRBV7-8	CASSLGLGKREGYYEQYF	TGTGCCAGCAGCTTAGGCCTAGGGAAGCGGGAGGGATACTACGAGCAGTACTTC
.	TRBD1	TRBJ2-7	TRBV13	CASSLEGQGTYEQYF	TGTGCCAGCAGCTTAGAGGGACAGGGGACGTACGAGCAGTACTTC
many	.	TRBJ2-7	TRBV7-2	CASSLGVGVSSYEQYF	TGTGCCAGCAGCTTAGGGGTCGGGGTAAGCTCCTACGAGCAGTACTTC
many	.	TRBJ1-1	TRBV29-1	CSVEWGGGRMNTEAFF	TGCAGCGTTGAATGGGGGGGCGGGAGGATGAACACTGAAGCTTTCTTT
many	.	TRBJ2-6	TRBV19	CASSIEGLPGANVLTF	TGTGCCAGTAGTATAGAGGGACTTCCTGGGGCCAACGTCCTGACTTTC
.	.	TRBJ2-7	TRBV6-5	CASSYSGAVRAYEQYF	TGTGCCAGCAGCTACTCTGGGGCCGTTCGAGCTTACGAGCAGTACTTC
many	.	TRBJ2-7	TRBV6-5	CASSWLESYEQYF	TGTGCCAGCAGTTGGCTCGAGTCCTACGAGCAGTACTTC
.	TRBD1	TRBJ1-2	TRBV9	CASSVAAGQGYGYTF	TGTGCCAGCAGCGTTGCTGCGGGACAGGGGTATGGCTACACCTTC
many	.	TRBJ1-2	TRBV7-8	CASSLFGGPANYGYTF	TGTGCCAGCAGCTTATTTGGGGGCCCCGCTAACTATGGCTACACCTTC
many	TRBD2	TRBJ2-5	TRBV12-3/TRBV12-4	CASSTSGRLSSETQYF	TGTGCCAGCAGTACTAGCGGGAGGCTTTCTTCGGAGACCCAGTACTTC
.	.	TRBJ1-5	TRBV6-1	CASSRIVGQERSQPQHF	TGTGCCAGCAGCCGTATTGTAGGACAAGAGAGGAGTCAGCCCCAGCATTTT
many	TRBD1	TRBJ1-2	TRBV27	CASRQTGVDGYTF	TGTGCCAGCAGACAGACAGGGGTTGATGGCTACACCTTC
many	.	TRBJ1-6	TRBV28	CASSPSGPNSPLHF	TGTGCCAGCAGCCCTTCAGGGCCGAATTCACCCCTCCACTTT
many	.	TRBJ2-5	TRBV28	CAISVRGQETQYF	TGTGCCATCTCCGTGCGGGGCCAAGAGACCCAGTACTTC
many	.	TRBJ2-7	TRBV6-1	CASGTLYEQYF	TGTGCCAGCGGGACACTCTACGAGCAGTACTTC
many	.	TRBJ2-7	TRBV7-2	CASSLVPGMYEQYF	TGTGCCAGCAGCTTAGTACCAGGGATGTACGAGCAGTACTTC
many	.	TRBJ1-1	TRBV12-3/TRBV12-4	CASSLRHPNTEAFF	TGTGCCAGCAGTTTGAGACATCCGAACACTGAAGCTTTCTTT
once	.	TRBJ1-6	TRBV20-1	CSARSASPLHF	TGCAGTGCTAGGTCAGCTTCACCCCTCCACTTT
once	TRBD1	TRBJ1-6	TRBV6-1	CASKRDRGRSPLHF	TGTGCCAGCAAACGGGACAGGGGGCGATCACCCCTCCACTTT
many	.	TRBJ1-6	TRBV3-1	CASSFRQYNSPLHF	TGTGCCAGCAGCTTTCGACAGTATAATTCACCCCTCCACTTT
.	TRBD1	TRBJ1-1	TRBV5-1	CASSLQGAPEAFF	TGCGCCAGCAGCTTACAGGGGGCTCCTGAAGCTTTCTTT
many	.	TRBJ2-5	TRBV7-9	CASSRPGLRQETQYF	TGTGCCAGCAGCCGCCCGGGGTTAAGGCAAGAGACCCAGTACTTC
.	TRBD2	TRBJ2-7	TRBV7-9	CASSTGRLIEQYF	TGTGCCAGCAGCACCGGGAGGTTGATCGAGCAGTACTTC
many	TRBD2	TRBJ2-7	TRBV5-1	CASSLEGLREREQYF	TGCGCCAGCAGCTTAGAAGGTTTGCGGGAGCGCGAGCAGTACTTC
many	.	TRBJ2-2	TRBV24-1	CATSDLGQGNTGELFF	TGTGCCACCAGTGATTTGGGGCAGGGTAACACCGGGGAGCTGTTTTTT
.	TRBD1	TRBJ2-2	TRBV5-1	CASSREKGAGDTGELFF	TGCGCCAGCAGCCGCGAGAAGGGGGCAGGTGACACCGGGGAGCTGTTTTTT
many	.	TRBJ2-7	TRBV28	CASSLQDGGAKKYF	TGTGCCAGCAGTTTACAGGACGGCGGTGCAAAGAAGTACTTC
.	.	TRBJ2-4	TRBV6-2/TRBV6-3	CASSPQGGNIKYF	TGTGCCAGCAGTCCCCAGGGGGGAAACATTAAGTACTTC
many	.	TRBJ2-1	TRBV24-1	CATSVRGRNEQFF	TGTGCCACCAGTGTTCGGGGTCGGAATGAGCAGTTCTTC
many	TRBD2	TRBJ2-7	TRBV28	CASSPRLAATYEQYF	TGTGCCAGCAGTCCTAGACTAGCGGCAACCTACGAGCAGTACTTC
many	TRBD2	TRBJ2-7	TRBV7-8	CASSLVIAGVFGSNEQYF	TGTGCCAGCAGCTTAGTAATAGCGGGAGTTTTCGGTAGTAACGAGCAGTACTTC
few	.	TRBJ2-5	TRBV15	CATSRDRDSQETQYF	TGTGCCACCAGCAGAGATCGTGATAGCCAAGAGACCCAGTACTTC
many	.	TRBJ2-2	TRBV12-3/TRBV12-4	CASNTRGLNTGELFF	TGTGCCAGCAACACTAGGGGACTGAACACCGGGGAGCTGTTTTTT
many	TRBD1	TRBJ1-1	TRBV6-2/TRBV6-3	CASSYGWTGPGNTEAFF	TGTGCCAGCAGTTACGGCTGGACAGGTCCAGGGAACACTGAAGCTTTCTTT
.	.	TRBJ2-7	TRBV6-2/TRBV6-3	CASSYRVGGEQYF	TGTGCCAGCAGTTACCGGGTGGGCGGTGAGCAGTACTTC
many	TRBD1	TRBJ1-2	TRBV6-2/TRBV6-3	CASSYGTGGFYGYTF	TGTGCCAGCAGTTACGGGACAGGGGGCTTCTATGGCTACACCTTC
.	TRBD1	TRBJ2-2	TRBV12-3/TRBV12-4	CATRTGVTGELFF	TGTGCCACCCGGACAGGGGTCACCGGGGAGCTGTTTTTT
many	.	TRBJ1-6	TRBV6-1	CASSEGGPRLGLHF	TGTGCCAGCAGTGAGGGGGGCCCCCGGTTAGGCCTCCACTTT
many	.	TRBJ1-3	TRBV12-3/TRBV12-4	CASSESDRGNTIYF	TGTGCCAGCAGTGAGTCGGATCGGGGAAACACCATATATTTT
many	TRBD2	TRBJ2-7	TRBV28	CASSLGLAGLGEQYF	TGTGCCAGCAGTTTAGGACTAGCGGGACTCGGCGAGCAGTACTTC
.	.	TRBJ2-5	TRBV6-2/TRBV6-3	CASSRNWGSVRVETQYF	TGTGCCAGCAGTCGAAACTGGGGTAGCGTGAGGGTGGAGACCCAGTACTTC
many	.	TRBJ1-3	TRBV28	CASRGISGNTIYF	TGTGCCAGCAGAGGAATCTCTGGAAACACCATATATTTT
many	.	TRBJ2-5	TRBV12-3/TRBV12-4	CASSRDRYRIQETQYF	TGTGCCAGCAGCCGTGACAGGTACCGAATCCAAGAGACCCAGTACTTC
many	.	TRBJ2-5	TRBV28	CATALQETQYF	TGTGCCACCGCTCTGCAAGAGACCCAGTACTTC
many	TRBD2	TRBJ2-5	TRBV6-2/TRBV6-3	CASSSGAGGPRTQYF	TGTGCCAGCAGTTCTGGAGCGGGAGGGCCGAGGACCCAGTACTTC